One sample yielded the 9 T cell receptor beta chains listed below, sequenced in a study of spatial heterogeneity in lung cancer. Whole-study findings and limits: Counts that tracked tumor mutation counts were those of expanded intratumoral alpha and beta TCRs.

From the 5' RACE reads, TCRdb called clonotypes with MiXCR, one entry per CDR3 protein. The table includes some 96,000 distinct CDR3 sequences, under 4.5% detected once. Documented time point: sample taken at primary tumor resection. Antigens for these TCRs are unknown. Sequencing was performed on lung tumor tissue, taken at surgery. Receptor source: a male donor with early-stage non-small cell lung cancer.

This clonotype was seen at least ten times. The V gene is TRBV5-5, the J gene TRBJ1-4; 7 nucleotides match TRBD1. CDR3 length: 14 amino acids. V was clipped by 4 bases and J by 6 bases; unmatched bases: 6. Germline values: CDR1 SGHKS, CDR2 YYEKEE (reference sequence). CDR3 nucleotides: TGTGCCAGCAGCCTAGACAGGGCCGATGAAAAACTGTTTTTT. It translates to CASSLDRADEKLFF.

This clonotype was counted ten times or more. The rearrangement joins TRBV28 to TRBJ2-2; D is uncertain. The CDR3 spans 13 residues. In germline, CDR1 is MDHEN, CDR2 SYDVKM. Trimming stripped 8 bases from V and 3 bases from J, with 10 bases between. The CDR3 loop is CASLTPDTGELFF. DNA of the CDR3: TGTGCCAGCCTGACCCCCGACACCGGGGAGCTGTTTTTT.

J is TRBJ2-1 and V is TRBV29-1; TRBD2 agrees at 11 bases. Germline lookup yields CDR1 SQVTM and CDR2 ANQGSEA. J lost 4 bases, V lost 0 bases, and 17 bases had no gene match. The CDR3 is 20 amino acids. DNA of the CDR3: TGCAGCGTTGAAGACCTACTGTTAGCGGGAGGGCCGAATGGATACAATGAGCAGTTCTTC. Its protein is CSVEDLLLAGGPNGYNEQFF.

This clonotype was detected ten times or more. In DNA form, the CDR3 reads TGCGCCAGCAGCCAAGGTTGGCTAGCGGGAGGAGATGAGCAGTTCTTC. Its protein is CASSQGWLAGGDEQFF. This chain links TRBV4-1 with TRBJ2-1, with TRBD2 matching over 11 bases. This CDR3 comprises 16 residues. The germline gives CDR1 MGHRA, CDR2 YSYEKL. Trimming removed 1 base from V and 8 bases from J; junction bases left unmatched: 7.

Ten or more counts support this clonotype. This chain connects TRBV5-6 to TRBJ1-5, with no clear D. Trimming removed 0 bases at V and 5 bases at J, with 6 bases between. The CDR3 contains 13 residues. CDR1 SGHDT and CDR2 YYEEEE come from the germline V gene. CDR3 bases: TGTGCCAGCAGCTTGGCCGCGGATCAGCCCCAGCATTTT. As protein: CASSLAADQPQHF.

This clonotype was counted at least ten times. The genes are TRBV6-5 and TRBJ2-1; unclear D gene. This CDR3 region has 13 residues. Germline V gives CDR1 MNHEY, CDR2 SVGAGI. V dropped 0 bases and J dropped 8 bases, with 8 bases sitting between them. The CDR3 sequence: CASSYSYQDEQFF. CDR3 DNA sequence: TGTGCCAGCAGTTACTCGTATCAGGATGAGCAGTTCTTC.

This clonotype came up many times. The chain links TRBV4-2 to TRBJ2-5; a weak D match, TRBD2 (6 bases). This CDR3 is built from 16 residues. CDR1 and CDR2 from the germline V gene are LGHNA and YNFKEQ. Deletions cut 3 bases from V and 1 base from J, with 15 bases between. For the CDR3, the DNA is TGTGCCAGCAGCCAGAGAGGTGGCGGGGCCCAAGAGACCCAGTACTTC. Encoded protein: CASSQRGGGAQETQYF.

This clonotype was picked up a small number of times. The chain links TRBV11-2 to TRBJ2-1; D perhaps matches TRBD2 (7 bases). This CDR3 has 20 amino acids. The germline gives CDR1 SGHAT, CDR2 FQNNGV. The germline V and J ends were trimmed by 5 bases and 4 bases, with 30 bases remaining between them. CDR3 residues: CASSRGGLPRTIQKYNEQFF. In DNA form, the CDR3 reads TGTGCCAGCAGCAGGGGGGGCTTACCCCGAACCATCCAGAAGTACAATGAGCAGTTCTTC.

The chain employs TRBV28 and TRBJ2-1; TRBD2 agrees at 7 bases. CDR3 length equals 16 residues. Germline CDR1 reads MDHEN; CDR2 reads SYDVKM. V dropped 5 bases and J dropped 0; count of bases not matched to a gene: 7. The DNA of the CDR3 is TGTGCCAGCAGTCATCTGGGACTAAGCTCCTACAATGAGCAGTTCTTC. Translation: CASSHLGLSSYNEQFF.